These T cell receptor beta chains were read from a single sample in a study of T cells in Graves' hyperthyroidism and ophthalmopathy. TCRdb reanalysed the multiplex PCR reads using MiXCR and keeps one entry per CDR3 protein. The table records 350,000 to 400,000 distinct CDR3 sequences, about 15% of them present only once. Sequencing used blood. The receptor source for this set is a woman aged 25 to 39 with Graves' hyperthyroidism. The CDR3 runs from the conserved cysteine through the conserved F or W. D genes are given only for firm matches. Size tells how often a clone was seen (once, few, many) or the class of an expanded clone, and some rows leave it out.

size: many
J: TRBJ2-3
D: -
V: TRBV24-1
DNA: TGTGCCACCAGTGATTTTCGGCGGACTAGCACAGATACGCAGTATTTT
CDR3: CATSDFRRTSTDTQYF

size: many
J: TRBJ2-5
D: TRBD2
V: TRBV12-3/TRBV12-4
DNA: TGTGCCAGCAGTTTTGGGACTAGGATGCAAGAGACCCAGTACTTC
CDR3: CASSFGTRMQETQYF

size: few
J: TRBJ2-6
D: TRBD1
V: TRBV19
DNA: TGTGCCAGTAGCCCGGGACAGGGGTCGATCGTCCTGACTTTC
CDR3: CASSPGQGSIVLTF

size: -
J: TRBJ2-7
D: TRBD2
V: TRBV27
DNA: TGTGCCAGCAGTCCCCTTGCAGCGGGGGGCTCCTACGAGCAGTACTTC
CDR3: CASSPLAAGGSYEQYF

size: many
J: TRBJ1-2
D: -
V: TRBV12-3/TRBV12-4
DNA: TGTGCCAGCAGTTTAGGCTTGGCGGGACACCGCGGCTACACCTTC
CDR3: CASSLGLAGHRGYTF

size: many
J: TRBJ2-3
D: -
V: TRBV2
DNA: TGTGCCAGCAGTGAAGGCCCCGGACCCTCCGACACAGATACGCAGTATTTT
CDR3: CASSEGPGPSDTDTQYF

size: many
J: TRBJ1-1
D: TRBD1
V: TRBV28
DNA: TGTGCCAGCAGTTTATCCGGACAGGGACGAACTGAAGCTTTCTTT
CDR3: CASSLSGQGRTEAFF

size: -
J: TRBJ2-5
D: -
V: TRBV6-2/TRBV6-3
DNA: TGTGCCAGCAGTTACGGCCCGGAAGCGATAAAAGAGACCCAGTACTTC
CDR3: CASSYGPEAIKETQYF

size: many
J: TRBJ2-5
D: -
V: TRBV6-1
DNA: TGTGCCAGCAGTCGGGGGAGTATCAGGCAAGAGACCCAGTACTTC
CDR3: CASSRGSIRQETQYF

size: -
J: TRBJ2-1
D: -
V: TRBV7-9
DNA: TGTACCAGCAGCTTAATGGCGGGTCGGCTAGTCAATGAGCAGTTCTTC
CDR3: CTSSLMAGRLVNEQFF

size: many
J: TRBJ1-1
D: -
V: TRBV27
DNA: TGTGCCAGCAGGCGAACAGGGCCCAACACTGAAGCTTTCTTT
CDR3: CASRRTGPNTEAFF

size: -
J: TRBJ2-7
D: TRBD2
V: TRBV2
DNA: TGTGCCAGCAATGTGGGACTAGCGGGGGGATACTACGAGCAGTACTTC
CDR3: CASNVGLAGGYYEQYF

size: many
J: TRBJ2-1
D: TRBD2
V: TRBV10-3
DNA: TGTGCCATCGGAGTATCCGGCAGATACACCACTAGCGGGGGCCGGGGCGGGCAGTTCTTC
CDR3: CAIGVSGRYTTSGGRGGQFF

size: few
J: TRBJ2-4
D: TRBD1
V: TRBV7-9
DNA: TGTGCCAGCAGCCAGGGGGTCGGAGCCAAAAACATTCAGTACTTC
CDR3: CASSQGVGAKNIQYF

size: many
J: TRBJ2-5
D: -
V: TRBV7-9
DNA: TGTGCCAGCAGCTTGGGGGACTTCCCAGAGGGAGAGACCCAGTACTTC
CDR3: CASSLGDFPEGETQYF

size: many
J: TRBJ2-3
D: -
V: TRBV18
DNA: TGTGCCAGCTCACCGCAGGGTGGATCAGATACGCAGTATTTT
CDR3: CASSPQGGSDTQYF

size: few
J: TRBJ1-4
D: -
V: TRBV12-3/TRBV12-4
DNA: TGTGCCAGCAGTTTCCCAGGGTCTAATGAAAAACTGTTTTTT
CDR3: CASSFPGSNEKLFF

size: many
J: TRBJ2-1
D: -
V: TRBV7-9
DNA: TGTGCCAGCAGCTTAACTGACGGGCGTTTAAGCTCCTACAATGAGCAGTTCTTC
CDR3: CASSLTDGRLSSYNEQFF

size: many
J: TRBJ2-7
D: -
V: TRBV12-3/TRBV12-4
DNA: TGTGCCAGCAGTTCCCTCGGAGCTCTCTACGAGCAGTACTTC
CDR3: CASSSLGALYEQYF

size: few
J: TRBJ2-2
D: -
V: TRBV6-6
DNA: TGTGCCAGCAGTTACTCCACTGGGATCACCGGGGAGCTGTTTTTT
CDR3: CASSYSTGITGELFF

size: many
J: TRBJ1-1
D: -
V: TRBV20-1
DNA: TGCAGTGCTAACCCAGACCTAAACACTGAAGCTTTCTTT
CDR3: CSANPDLNTEAFF

size: -
J: TRBJ1-5
D: TRBD1
V: TRBV27
DNA: TGTGCCAGCACCGGGACAGGGAGTTTGTATCGGTGCAATCAGCCCCAGCATTTT
CDR3: CASTGTGSLYRCNQPQHF

size: few
J: TRBJ2-7
D: TRBD2
V: TRBV7-9
DNA: TGTGCCAACAGCTTCACGGGAGGGGACTACGAGCAGTACTTC
CDR3: CANSFTGGDYEQYF

size: -
J: TRBJ1-3
D: -
V: TRBV4-2
DNA: TGTGCCAGCAGCCAAGATGGGGACACCATATATTTT
CDR3: CASSQDGDTIYF

size: -
J: TRBJ2-4
D: -
V: TRBV29-1
DNA: TGCAGCGTCGAAGGCACAGAAAAGTCGAAAAACATTCAGTACTTC
CDR3: CSVEGTEKSKNIQYF

size: -
J: TRBJ2-3
D: -
V: TRBV14
DNA: TGTGCCAGCAGCCAAGTTCAGAACACAGATACGCAGTATTTT
CDR3: CASSQVQNTDTQYF

size: few
J: TRBJ2-7
D: -
V: TRBV27
DNA: TGTGCCAGCAGTTTAACTCCCAGGGGGGACGAGCAGTACTTC
CDR3: CASSLTPRGDEQYF

size: -
J: TRBJ1-5
D: -
V: TRBV19
DNA: TGTGCCAGTAGCCGGATGCGGGTGAGGAGCAATCAGCCCCAGCATTTT
CDR3: CASSRMRVRSNQPQHF

size: few
J: TRBJ2-3
D: -
V: TRBV5-1
DNA: TGCGCCAGCAGCTTGACCCATCCTAGCACAGATACGCAGTATTTT
CDR3: CASSLTHPSTDTQYF

size: few
J: TRBJ1-3
D: TRBD1
V: TRBV12-3/TRBV12-4
DNA: TGTGCCAGCGACAGGGGGCCTGGAAACACCATATATTTT
CDR3: CASDRGPGNTIYF

size: many
J: TRBJ2-4
D: -
V: TRBV5-1
DNA: TGCGCCAGCAGCCCCGGACAGGGAGGGTCAAACATTCAGTACTTC
CDR3: CASSPGQGGSNIQYF

size: -
J: TRBJ2-2
D: -
V: TRBV19
DNA: TGTGCCAGTACCTCGTTGGCAGCCGGGACCGGGGAGCTGTTTTTT
CDR3: CASTSLAAGTGELFF

size: -
J: TRBJ2-1
D: TRBD2
V: TRBV7-2
DNA: TGTGCCAGCAGCTTAAGAGTAGCGGGGTACAATGAGCAGTTCTTC
CDR3: CASSLRVAGYNEQFF

size: many
J: TRBJ2-2
D: -
V: TRBV3-1
DNA: TGTGCCAGCAGCCGGTATCCCAACCCGAGCACCGGGGAGCTGTTTTTT
CDR3: CASSRYPNPSTGELFF

size: -
J: TRBJ1-2
D: TRBD1
V: TRBV27
DNA: TGTGCCAGCAGTAACACAGGGGGCCTGGATGGCTACACCTTC
CDR3: CASSNTGGLDGYTF

size: many
J: TRBJ2-2
D: -
V: TRBV6-6
DNA: TGTGCCAGCAGTTACTCGAGTGGGAACACCGGGGAGCTGTTTTTT
CDR3: CASSYSSGNTGELFF

size: many
J: TRBJ2-1
D: -
V: TRBV18
DNA: TGTGCCAGCTCACCAGGCACTACCTCTCACAATGAGCAGTTCTTC
CDR3: CASSPGTTSHNEQFF

size: few
J: TRBJ1-1
D: -
V: TRBV9
DNA: TGTGCCAGCAGCGCGGCGACCCCTTCGAACACTGAAGCTTTCTTT
CDR3: CASSAATPSNTEAFF

size: few
J: TRBJ1-4
D: -
V: TRBV30
DNA: TGTGCCTGGAGTGCCGACGGGAGATTCAATGAAAAACTGTTTTTT
CDR3: CAWSADGRFNEKLFF

size: -
J: TRBJ1-2
D: TRBD1
V: TRBV14
DNA: TGTGCCAGCAGCCGGGACCGGGACAGGGAAGGCTACACCTTC
CDR3: CASSRDRDREGYTF

size: few
J: TRBJ2-7
D: TRBD2
V: TRBV6-1
DNA: TGTGCCAGCAGCCCCGGGGGGGCCGGACGGAAGGAGCAGTACTTC
CDR3: CASSPGGAGRKEQYF

size: many
J: TRBJ2-3
D: -
V: TRBV12-3/TRBV12-4
DNA: TGTGCCAGCAGTCGTTCGGTGGTCTATACGCAGTATTTT
CDR3: CASSRSVVYTQYF

size: many
J: TRBJ2-6
D: -
V: TRBV6-1
DNA: TGTGCCAGCCTATATTCTGGGGCCAACGTCCTGACTTTC
CDR3: CASLYSGANVLTF

size: many
J: TRBJ2-1
D: TRBD2
V: TRBV27
DNA: TGTGCCAGCAGTTCAGGGACTAGCGGGAGTGGTGAGCAGTTCTTC
CDR3: CASSSGTSGSGEQFF

size: few
J: TRBJ1-1
D: -
V: TRBV10-3
DNA: TGTGCCATCAGTAAAGGACAGACTAGCACTGAAGCTTTCTTT
CDR3: CAISKGQTSTEAFF

size: -
J: TRBJ2-1
D: TRBD2
V: TRBV15
DNA: TGTGCCACCAGCAGAGTAGGGACTAGCGGTTACAATGAGCAGTTCTTC
CDR3: CATSRVGTSGYNEQFF

size: -
J: TRBJ1-3
D: -
V: TRBV18
DNA: TGTGCCAGCTCACCACTCGACAGTCTTTTAAACACCATATATTTT
CDR3: CASSPLDSLLNTIYF